These 20 T cell receptor beta chains were all obtained from the same sample, sequenced in a study of cytomegalovirus exposure and HLA in healthy donors. Produced via immunoSEQ multiplex PCR; TCRdb's table is partial and in-frame only. The data show 110,000 or so clones, with about 87% seen just once and 1.5% to 2% held by the top ten. Sequencing was done on a sample of PBMCs. The receptors originated from a man between 18 and 29 years old in good health and CMV-seronegative.

The V and J genes are TRBV7-9 and TRBJ1-2, with a possible D match to TRBD1 (5 bases). The V gene's germline CDR1 is SEHNR and CDR2 FQNEAQ (reference sequence). V lost 3 bases and J 11 bases, leaving 16 bases between the germline ends. The CDR3 has 13 amino acids. CDR3 loop: CASSFFPQEGYTF. CDR3 nucleotide sequence: TGTGCCAGCAGCTTTTTCCCGCAGGAGGGGTACACCTTC.

The chain couples TRBV7-2 to TRBJ2-7; possibly TRBD2 for D (5 bases). The CDR3 contains 14 residues. Per germline, CDR1 SGHTA and CDR2 FQGNSA. Trimming cost V 2 bases and J 2 bases, with 10 bases left between them. CDR3 region: CASSLQRAAYEQYF. The DNA for the CDR3 is TGTGCCAGCAGCTTACAGAGGGCTGCCTACGAGCAGTACTTC.

CDR3 sequence reads: CASSAGWDYYF. The DNA of the CDR3 is TGTGCCAGCAGTGCGGGGTGGGATTACTACTTC. The chain combines TRBV2 with TRBJ2-5, with TRBD2 as a possible D gene (5 bases). Trimming stripped 4 bases from V and 14 bases from J, with 14 bases between. Germline CDR1 SNHLY, CDR2 FYNNEI. CDR3 length equals 11 residues.

The chain carries TRBV19 and TRBJ2-5; TRBD2 agrees at 10 bases. Trimming took 10 bases from V and 4 from J; bases not matched to a gene: 9. Germline V gene sequence: CDR1 LNHDA, CDR2 SQIVND (reference sequence). This CDR3 has 14 amino acids. The CDR3 DNA is TGTGCCACTAAAGCGGGAGGGCCCGGAGAGACCCAGTACTTC. Translated: CATKAGGPGETQYF.

V usage is TRBV28 and J usage is TRBJ1-2, with a tentative D call TRBD1 (6 bases). Germline V lookup: CDR1 MDHEN, CDR2 SYDVKM. There are 13 residues in the CDR3. The V end was cut by 7 bases, the J end by 4 bases, with 13 bases between. CDR3 DNA sequence: TGTGCCAGCACCCAACAGGGATTCTATGGCTACACCTTC. This codes for CASTQQGFYGYTF.

This chain joins TRBV25-1 and TRBJ2-1; D possibly corresponds to TRBD2 (5 bases). CDR1 is MGHDK, CDR2 SYGVNS, per germline. The CDR3 length is 14 residues. V was clipped by 3 bases and J by 6 bases, with 12 bases between them. The CDR3 DNA is TGTGCCAGCAGTGAGCCTCGGGGTCCCAATGAGCAGTTCTTC. Protein product: CASSEPRGPNEQFF.

This clone was detected only a few times. The rearrangement uses TRBV18 and TRBJ1-1; a weak D match, TRBD1 (6 bases). The germline V gene encodes CDR1 KGHSH and CDR2 LQKENI. Trimming stripped 3 bases from V and 0 bases from J, with 11 bases between. This CDR3 comprises 15 residues. CDR3 in amino acids: CASSPPGALNTEAFF. As DNA, the CDR3 is TGTGCCAGCTCACCGCCAGGGGCCCTGAACACTGAAGCTTTCTTT.

In its sample, this clone was seen a few times. This chain joins TRBV18 and TRBJ1-1; no firm D call. This CDR3 spans 13 amino acids. The V end was cut by 0 bases, the J end by 7 bases, with 9 bases between. Germline lookup yields CDR1 KGHSH and CDR2 LQKENI. CDR3 residues: CASSPPVGYEAFF. DNA of the CDR3: TGTGCCAGCTCACCACCGGTCGGTTATGAAGCTTTCTTT.

The V call is TRBV27, the J call TRBJ2-1; D perhaps matches TRBD2 (5 bases). CDR3 size: 15 residues. Trimming took off 6 bases at V and 2 bases at J, with 14 bases between the two ends. CDR1 is MNHEY, CDR2 SMNVEV, per germline (reference sequence). The CDR3 sequence is CASRMSGTTYNEQFF. DNA for the CDR3: TGTGCCAGCAGGATGAGCGGAACCACCTACAATGAGCAGTTCTTC.

The chain couples TRBV6-6 to TRBJ2-7, with D maybe TRBD1 (6 bases). Trimming took 6 bases from V and 4 from J, leaving 19 bases between them. This CDR3 region has 15 residues. Germline V gene lookup returns CDR1 MNHNY and CDR2 SVGAGI (reference sequence). Here the CDR3 reads CASSRPTGGSYEQYF. CDR3 DNA: TGTGCCAGCAGCCGACCGACAGGTGGGTCTTACGAGCAGTACTTC.

This clone was seen just once. V and J are TRBV19 and TRBJ1-2; a possible D gene is TRBD1 (5 bases). CDR3 length: 13 amino acids. The V gene lost 7 bases and the J gene lost 6 bases, with 15 bases spanning the gap. CDR1 is LNHDA and CDR2 is SQIVND in the germline V gene (reference sequence). The CDR3 bases are TGTGCCAGTATTACGCCAGGGCGGAATGGCTACACCTTC. It translates to CASITPGRNGYTF.

V is TRBV14 and J is TRBJ1-4; 8 nucleotides match TRBD1. The CDR3 has 15 amino acids. Germline CDR1 and CDR2: SGHDN and FVKESK. V shed 1 base, J shed 4 bases, and the junction held 2 bases outside the gene matches. CDR3 coding DNA: TGTGCCAGCAGCCAAGTGACAGGGGTTAATGAAAAACTGTTTTTT. It specifies CASSQVTGVNEKLFF.

The chain is built from TRBV27 and TRBJ1-4; 8 nucleotides line up with TRBD1. The V gene end was trimmed by 6 bases and the J gene end by 8 bases; junction bases not matched to a gene: 11. There are 15 residues in the CDR3. Germline V gives CDR1 MNHEY, CDR2 SMNVEV (reference sequence). The CDR3 loop reads CASSSAGGLSEKLFF. The CDR3 DNA sequence: TGTGCCAGCAGCTCTGCAGGGGGCTTGAGCGAAAAACTGTTTTTT.

The V call is TRBV28, the J call TRBJ1-5, with TRBD1 matching 8 bases. V shed 10 bases, J shed 0 bases, and the junction held 11 bases outside the gene matches. This CDR3 is 16 amino acids long. Germline assignment: CDR1 MDHEN and CDR2 SYDVKM. The chain's CDR3 is CATHLQGAGSNQPQHF. The CDR3 region has the DNA TGTGCCACCCATCTGCAGGGGGCAGGTAGCAATCAGCCCCAGCATTTT.

The chain recombines TRBV5-1 with TRBJ2-2; 9 bases fit TRBD1. V shed 7 bases and J 5 bases; nucleotides not matched to a gene: 9. The CDR3 sequence is 15 residues long. Germline V gene data show CDR1 as SGHRS and CDR2 as YFSETQ. CDR3 DNA sequence: TGCGCCAGCGGAGGAAAGGGACAGGGAACCGGGGAGCTGTTTTTT. It yields the protein CASGGKGQGTGELFF.

The chain uses TRBV4-3 and TRBJ2-1, with 9 nucleotides matching TRBD1. V lost 4 bases and J lost 8; bases outside the gene matches: 9. This CDR3 has 15 amino acids. The germline V gene has CDR1 LGHNA and CDR2 YSLEER. The CDR3 DNA reads TGCGCCAGCAGCCCCATGGACAGGGGTGGGGATGAGCAGTTCTTC. It specifies CASSPMDRGGDEQFF.

V gene TRBV6-5 combines with J gene TRBJ2-1; no firm D call. This CDR3 has 14 residues. V gave up 6 bases and J gave up 2 bases, with 11 bases separating them. Germline V gene sequence: CDR1 MNHEY, CDR2 SVGAGI. CDR3 region: CASRFPGPYNEQFF. The CDR3 DNA reads TGTGCCAGCAGATTCCCTGGGCCCTACAATGAGCAGTTCTTC.

This clone was found once. The V call is TRBV19, the J call TRBJ2-7; 9 bases are a match to TRBD1. The CDR3 has 18 residues. With V trimmed by 3 bases and J by 2 bases, 14 bases remained unmatched. CDR1 and CDR2 (germline): LNHDA, SQIVND (reference sequence). DNA of the CDR3: TGTGCCAGTAGTATCAAACAGGGGGCCGTGCCAGTCGCCTACGAGCAGTACTTC. Amino acids: CASSIKQGAVPVAYEQYF.

This sequence joins TRBV19 and TRBJ2-7; TRBD2 might be the D (5 bases). This CDR3 spans 15 amino acids. The germline CDR1 and CDR2 sequences are LNHDA and SQIVND (reference sequence). V shed 3 bases and J shed 0 bases, with 12 bases lying between them. In nucleotides, the CDR3 is TGTGCCAGTAGTATTCGCGGGCCAACCTCCTACGAGCAGTACTTC. Amino acids: CASSIRGPTSYEQYF.

The chain carries TRBV9 and TRBJ1-6; unclear D gene. CDR1 and CDR2 from the germline V gene are SGDLS and YYNGEE. V dropped 0 bases and J dropped 4 bases, with 14 bases sitting between them. This CDR3 is built from 17 residues. CDR3 residues: CASSVERVVKYNSPLHF. CDR3 in DNA: TGTGCCAGCAGCGTAGAGAGGGTCGTGAAGTATAATTCACCCCTCCACTTT.